Below, 5 T cell receptor beta chains from the same sample are listed, as sequenced in a study of OX40 agonist ivuxolimab in advanced cancers. Using immunoSEQ multiplex PCR, the repertoire was profiled, and TCRdb retains in-frame clones only, with some absent. The sample lists about 34,000 clones; about 83% were seen once. The source was CD4+ or CD8+ T cells sorted from blood, collected in a trial of the OX40 agonist ivuxolimab. These receptors were collected from an adult with an advanced solid tumor such as melanoma, head and neck, liver or kidney cancer.

The chain joins TRBV13 to TRBJ2-7; no clear D gene. The germline CDR1 and CDR2 sequences are PRHDT and FYEKMQ (reference sequence). CDR3 length: 14 residues. V dropped 2 bases and J dropped 2 bases, with 10 bases sitting between them. The CDR3 DNA follows: TGTGCCAGCAGCTTAACCGAGGACGCCTACGAGCAGTACTTC. Residues: CASSLTEDAYEQYF.

The rearrangement links TRBV5-5 to TRBJ2-7, with TRBD1 identical over 8 bases. Germline CDR1 SGHKS, CDR2 YYEKEE (reference sequence). V lost 4 bases, J lost 6 bases, and 9 bases stayed unmatched. The CDR3 spans 14 residues. The CDR3 DNA reads TGTGCCAGCAGCAATAGACAGGGGCGAGGCGAGCAGTACTTC. Its translation: CASSNRQGRGEQYF.

The V and J genes are TRBV5-1 and TRBJ2-3; tentatively, D is TRBD2 (5 bases). Trimming took off 4 bases at V and 0 bases at J, with 15 bases between the two ends. The germline gives CDR1 SGHRS, CDR2 YFSETQ. CDR3 length: 16 residues. CDR3 amino acids: CASSPGFAKSTDTQYF. CDR3 in DNA: TGCGCCAGCAGCCCGGGGTTCGCGAAGAGCACAGATACGCAGTATTTT.

V gene TRBV4-1 combines with J gene TRBJ1-2, with D unclear. Deletions cut 1 base from V and 8 bases from J, with 11 bases between. The CDR3 has 13 amino acids. Per germline, CDR1 MGHRA and CDR2 YSYEKL. The CDR3, as DNA: TGCGCCAGCAGCCAAGGCCCGAAGGCCGGCTACACCTTC. Translating gives CASSQGPKAGYTF.

The chain has TRBV25-1 and TRBJ2-1; the match to TRBD2 covers 9 bases. Looked up from germline, CDR1 is MGHDK and CDR2 is SYGVNS. The trim removed 2 bases at V and 8 bases at J, leaving 1 base unmatched. The CDR3 contains 13 residues. CDR3 residues: CASSELAGYEQFF. The CDR3, as DNA: TGTGCCAGCAGTGAACTAGCGGGATATGAGCAGTTCTTC.